This TCR beta chain was documented in a study of response to subunit inactivated influenza vaccine. Points on this clonotype: Its specificity is unknown.

Overall study results and limits: The authors proposed limited new T cell recruitment per seasonal influenza vaccination.

From the RT-PCR reads, TCRdb called clonotypes with MiXCR, one entry per CDR3 protein. This table has about 650,000 distinct CDR3 sequences, about a sixth appearing once. The material sequenced was PBMCs from blood, taken about 13 days after vaccination. The origin of this receptor is a man aged 50-60 years who received an inactivated influenza vaccine.

CDR3 bases: TGTGCCATCAGCTTGGGATTACAGGGGAACACTGAAGCTTTCTTT. As protein: CAISLGLQGNTEAFF. J is TRBJ1-1 and V is TRBV10-3; D is possibly TRBD1 (6 bases). In germline, CDR1 is ENHRY, CDR2 SYGVKD. The CDR3 has 15 amino acids. The ends were cut back, 6 bases at V and 1 base at J, with 15 bases in the middle.